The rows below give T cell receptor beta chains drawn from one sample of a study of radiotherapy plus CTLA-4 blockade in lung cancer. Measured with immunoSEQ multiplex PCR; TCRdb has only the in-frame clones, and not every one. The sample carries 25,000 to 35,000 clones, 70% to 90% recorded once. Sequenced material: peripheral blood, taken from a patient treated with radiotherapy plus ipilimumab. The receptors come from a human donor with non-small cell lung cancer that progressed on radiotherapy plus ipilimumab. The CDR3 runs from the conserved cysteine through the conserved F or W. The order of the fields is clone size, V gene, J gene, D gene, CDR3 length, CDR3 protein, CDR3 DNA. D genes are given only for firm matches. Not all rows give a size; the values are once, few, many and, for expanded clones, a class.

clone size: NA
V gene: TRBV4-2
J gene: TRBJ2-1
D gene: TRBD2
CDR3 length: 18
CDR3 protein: CASSQALVSGASINEQFF
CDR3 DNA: TGTGCCAGCAGCCAAGCTCTCGTCAGCGGGGCCTCCATCAATGAGCAGTTCTTC

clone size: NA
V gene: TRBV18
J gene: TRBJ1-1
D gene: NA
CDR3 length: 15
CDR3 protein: CASSPQDSPSTEAFF
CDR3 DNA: TGTGCCAGCTCACCACAGGACTCCCCCAGTACTGAAGCTTTCTTT

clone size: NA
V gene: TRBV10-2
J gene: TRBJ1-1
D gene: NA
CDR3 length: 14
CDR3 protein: CASSEEGGQTEAFF
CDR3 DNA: TGCGCCAGCAGTGAAGAGGGAGGTCAGACTGAAGCTTTCTTT

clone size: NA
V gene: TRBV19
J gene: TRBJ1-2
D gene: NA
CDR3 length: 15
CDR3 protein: CASTSQGTAFDGYTF
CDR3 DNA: TGTGCCAGCACAAGCCAGGGGACGGCCTTCGATGGCTACACCTTC

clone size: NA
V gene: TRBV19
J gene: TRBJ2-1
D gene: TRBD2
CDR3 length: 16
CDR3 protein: CASMGTSGGFNNEQFF
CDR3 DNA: TGTGCCAGTATGGGGACTAGCGGGGGGTTCAACAATGAGCAGTTCTTC

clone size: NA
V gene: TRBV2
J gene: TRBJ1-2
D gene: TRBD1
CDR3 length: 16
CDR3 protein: CASSEGRGLANYGYTF
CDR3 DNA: TGTGCCAGCAGTGAAGGCAGGGGGCTGGCTAACTATGGCTACACCTTC

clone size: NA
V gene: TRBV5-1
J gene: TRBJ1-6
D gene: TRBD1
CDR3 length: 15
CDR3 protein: CATDHLQGGNSPLHF
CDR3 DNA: TGCGCCACAGATCACTTACAGGGGGGGAATTCACCCCTCCACTTT

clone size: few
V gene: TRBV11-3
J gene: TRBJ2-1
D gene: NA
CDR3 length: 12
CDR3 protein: CASSLDWNEQFF
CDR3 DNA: TGTGCCAGCAGCTTGGACTGGAATGAGCAGTTCTTC

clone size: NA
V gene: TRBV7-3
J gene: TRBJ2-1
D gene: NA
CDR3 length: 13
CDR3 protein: CASSPPGYNEQFF
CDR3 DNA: TGTGCCAGCAGCCCCCCGGGCTACAATGAGCAGTTCTTC

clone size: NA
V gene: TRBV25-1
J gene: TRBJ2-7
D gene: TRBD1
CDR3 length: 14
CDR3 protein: CASSRTGGTYEQYF
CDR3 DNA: TGTGCCAGCAGCCGGACAGGGGGCACCTACGAGCAGTACTTC

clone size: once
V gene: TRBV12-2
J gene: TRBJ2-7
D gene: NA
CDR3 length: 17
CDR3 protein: CASRLVWLAGGLGEQYF
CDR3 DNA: TGTGCAAGTCGCTTAGTTTGGTTAGCGGGGGGGCTCGGCGAGCAGTACTTC

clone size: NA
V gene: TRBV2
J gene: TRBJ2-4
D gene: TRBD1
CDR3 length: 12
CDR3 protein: CASRGQGYIQYF
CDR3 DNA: TGTGCCAGCAGAGGACAGGGCTACATTCAGTACTTC

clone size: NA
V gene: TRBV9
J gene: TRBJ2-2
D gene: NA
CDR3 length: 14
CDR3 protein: CASRGSSDTGELFF
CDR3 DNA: TGTGCCAGCCGGGGTTCTAGCGACACCGGGGAGCTGTTTTTT

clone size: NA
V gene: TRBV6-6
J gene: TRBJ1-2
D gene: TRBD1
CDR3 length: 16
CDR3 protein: CASSYTQGARTHGYTF
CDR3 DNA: TGTGCCAGCAGTTATACCCAGGGGGCGCGAACTCATGGCTACACCTTC

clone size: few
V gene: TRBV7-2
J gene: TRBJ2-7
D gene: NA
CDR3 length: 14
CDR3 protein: CASSKRGESYEQYF
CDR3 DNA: TGTGCCAGCAGCAAACGGGGTGAGTCCTACGAGCAGTACTTC

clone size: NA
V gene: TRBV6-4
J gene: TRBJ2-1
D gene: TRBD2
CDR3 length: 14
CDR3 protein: CASSDEAGGPQSFF
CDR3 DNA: TGTGCCAGCAGTGACGAGGCGGGGGGGCCCCAGTCGTTCTTC

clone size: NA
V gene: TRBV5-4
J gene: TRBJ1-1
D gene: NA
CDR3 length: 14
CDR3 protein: CASSSLMLNTEAFF
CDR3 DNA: TGTGCCAGCAGCTCTTTAATGTTGAACACTGAAGCTTTCTTT

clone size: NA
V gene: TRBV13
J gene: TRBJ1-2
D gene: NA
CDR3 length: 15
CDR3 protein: CASSLGFSAGYGYTF
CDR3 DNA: TGTGCCAGCAGCTTGGGTTTCTCGGCGGGCTATGGCTACACCTTC

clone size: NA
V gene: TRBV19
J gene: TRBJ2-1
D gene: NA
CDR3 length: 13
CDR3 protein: CASSSGAYNEQFF
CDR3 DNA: TGTGCCAGTAGTTCTGGAGCCTACAATGAGCAGTTCTTC

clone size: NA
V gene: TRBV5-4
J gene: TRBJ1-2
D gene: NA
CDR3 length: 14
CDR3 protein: CASSLWSRNYGYTF
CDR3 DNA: TGTGCCAGCAGCTTGTGGTCCAGAAACTATGGCTACACCTTC

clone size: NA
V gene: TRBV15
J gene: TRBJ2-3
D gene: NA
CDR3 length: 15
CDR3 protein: CATSREGGATDTQYF
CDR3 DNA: TGTGCCACCAGCAGAGAGGGGGGGGCCACAGATACGCAGTATTTT

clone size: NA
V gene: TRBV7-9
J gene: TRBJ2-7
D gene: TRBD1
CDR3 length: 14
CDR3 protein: CASSLLPGTAEQYF
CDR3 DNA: TGTGCCAGCAGCCTACTCCCCGGGACAGCCGAGCAGTACTTC

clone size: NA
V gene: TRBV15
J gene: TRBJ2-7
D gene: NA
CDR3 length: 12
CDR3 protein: CATTGPSYEQYF
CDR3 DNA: TGTGCCACCACTGGCCCCTCCTACGAGCAGTACTTC

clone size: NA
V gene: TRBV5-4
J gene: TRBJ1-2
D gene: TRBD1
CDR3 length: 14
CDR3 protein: CASSLNRGNYGYTF
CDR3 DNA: TGTGCCAGCAGCTTGAACAGGGGTAACTATGGCTACACCTTC

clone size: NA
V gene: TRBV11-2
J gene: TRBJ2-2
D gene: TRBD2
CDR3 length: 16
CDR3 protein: CASSLLAGTNTGELFF
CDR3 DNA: TGTGCCAGCAGCTTATTAGCGGGGACGAACACCGGGGAGCTGTTTTTT

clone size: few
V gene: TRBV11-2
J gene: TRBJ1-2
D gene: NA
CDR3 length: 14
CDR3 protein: CASSLEAGGYGYTF
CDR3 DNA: TGTGCCAGCAGCTTAGAGGCGGGGGGCTATGGCTACACCTTC

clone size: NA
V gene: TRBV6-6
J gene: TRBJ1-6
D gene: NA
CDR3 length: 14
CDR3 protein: CASSYSLMYSPLHF
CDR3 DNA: TGTGCCAGCAGTTACTCTTTAATGTATTCACCCCTCCACTTT

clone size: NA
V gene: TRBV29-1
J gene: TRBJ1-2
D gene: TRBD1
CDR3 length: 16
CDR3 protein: CSVDATGTGGTYGYTF
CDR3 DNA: TGCAGCGTCGACGCAACCGGGACAGGGGGTACCTATGGCTACACCTTC

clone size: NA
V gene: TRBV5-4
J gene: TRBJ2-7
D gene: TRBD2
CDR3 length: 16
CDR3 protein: CASSSAIAGGSYEQYF
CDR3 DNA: TGTGCCAGCAGCTCGGCCATAGCGGGGGGCTCCTACGAGCAGTACTTC

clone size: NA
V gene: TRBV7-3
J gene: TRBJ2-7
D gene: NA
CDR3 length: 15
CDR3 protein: CASSLTGGGRDEQYF
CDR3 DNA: TGTGCCAGCAGCTTAACAGGTGGTGGCAGGGACGAGCAGTACTTC

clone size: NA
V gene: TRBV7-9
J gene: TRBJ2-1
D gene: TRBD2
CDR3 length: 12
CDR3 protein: CASSLEGGGQFF
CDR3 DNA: TGTGCCAGCAGCTTAGAAGGCGGGGGGCAGTTCTTC

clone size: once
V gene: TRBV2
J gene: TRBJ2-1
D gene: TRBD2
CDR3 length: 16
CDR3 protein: CASSERWSGGWNEQFF
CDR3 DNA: TGTGCCAGCAGTGAAAGGTGGAGCGGGGGGTGGAATGAGCAGTTCTTC